The source of this TCR beta chain is a study of regulatory T cells in long-lasting Graves disease. As for time point: newly diagnosed GD, antithyroid drugs for less than 3 months. PBMC-derived RNA was used for the TCR library. The germline V and J ends were trimmed by 3 bases and 7 bases, with 28 bases remaining between them. Looked up from germline, CDR1 is LGHDT and CDR2 is YNNKEL (reference sequence). The CDR3 runs 19 residues. Many counts were recorded for this clonotype. Arm-PCR of CDR3 regions with iRepertoire HTBI primers generated TCR beta libraries. Using its own MiXCR run on the multiplex PCR reads, TCRdb lists one record per CDR3 protein. The sample includes roughly 220,000 distinct CDR3 sequences, approximately 20% of them seen just once.

Sequenced material: peripheral blood mononuclear cells (PBMCs), taken at new diagnosis, from a patient treated with antithyroid drugs. The TCR originated in a female donor with Graves disease. The chain has TRBV3-1 and TRBJ2-1; tentatively, D is TRBD2 (11 bases). The DNA for the CDR3 is TGTGCCAGCAGCCACCGGGACAGGGGAACTAGCGGGAGATTGAATGAGCAGTTCTTC. It yields the protein CASSHRDRGTSGRLNEQFF.